This TCR beta chain comes out of a study of cytomegalovirus exposure and HLA in healthy donors. On the study more broadly: The same platform used for the 600 to 750 first-cohort repertoires was also used for the 100 to 150 validation repertoires, as a later analysis reported.

Study results and caveats: Researchers counted around 180 TCR beta chains as cytomegalovirus-associated. According to reports, the classifier identified cytomegalovirus status with high specificity and sensitivity.

Concerning this clone itself: Its antigen is still unknown.

The trim removed 5 bases at V and 9 bases at J, leaving 14 bases unmatched. CDR1 is SGHTA, CDR2 FQGNSA, per germline. This CDR3 comprises 16 residues. Sequencing was performed with immunoSEQ multiplex PCR; in TCRdb, only in-frame clones are kept and a portion is missing. Among about 150,000 clones listed, 70% to 90% were seen once. The TCR sequence derives from a man younger than 30 in good health and CMV-seropositive. This chain uses TRBV7-2 with TRBJ2-1; the match to TRBD1 covers 9 bases. The specimen sequenced was PBMCs. The CDR3 DNA follows: TGTGCCAGCAGCCGATCCGGGACAGGGCTAGTGGGTGAGCAGTTCTTC. It is translated as CASSRSGTGLVGEQFF.